The text below deals with one T cell receptor beta chain. The data belong to a study of blood T cell repertoires in COVID-19. Study-level background: In each case, the material was cDNA or gDNA derived from T cells, B-cell-depleted T cells, or PBMCs.

Seattle researchers signed up patients amid active infection and tracked them longitudinally. Original analysis: Amplified reference gene primers provided the basis for estimating nucleated cell counts. The protocol was immunoSEQ multiplex PCR, while the TCRdb copy is restricted to in-frame clones and leaves out a portion. The D gene and trimming were derived from the DNA, and the V and J assignments and clone size from that table. This table has about 160,000 clones, 70% to 90% appearing once. What was sequenced was peripheral blood. This clonotype originated in a man aged 80 or over with COVID-19, enrolled during active disease.

CDR3 loop: CASSSFGGDSYEQYF. The CDR3 nucleotides are TGTGCCAGCAGCTCCTTCGGCGGGGATTCCTACGAGCAGTACTTC. The genes are TRBV7-2 and TRBJ2-7; D is possibly TRBD2 (6 bases). Trimming took 4 bases from V and 1 from J, leaving 14 bases between them. CDR3 size: 15 residues. From germline, CDR1 is SGHTA and CDR2 FQGNSA.